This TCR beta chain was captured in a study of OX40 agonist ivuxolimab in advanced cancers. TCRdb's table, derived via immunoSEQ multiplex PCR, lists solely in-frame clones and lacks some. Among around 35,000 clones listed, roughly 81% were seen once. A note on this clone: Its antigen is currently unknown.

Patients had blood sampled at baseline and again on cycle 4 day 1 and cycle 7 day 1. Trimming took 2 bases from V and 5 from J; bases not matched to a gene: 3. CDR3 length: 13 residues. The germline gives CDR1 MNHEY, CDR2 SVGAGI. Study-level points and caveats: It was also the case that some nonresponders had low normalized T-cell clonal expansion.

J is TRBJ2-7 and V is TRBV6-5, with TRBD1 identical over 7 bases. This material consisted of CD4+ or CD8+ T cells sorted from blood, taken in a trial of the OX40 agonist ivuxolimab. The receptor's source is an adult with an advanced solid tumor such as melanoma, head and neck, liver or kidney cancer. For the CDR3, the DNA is TGTGCCAGCAGTTACAATGACAGGGACGAGCAGTACTTC. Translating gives CASSYNDRDEQYF.